The rows below give T cell receptor beta chains drawn from one sample of a study of blood T cell repertoires in COVID-19. The data were produced by immunoSEQ multiplex PCR, yet TCRdb's version contains in-frame clones alone and is incomplete. In the table there are 130,000 or so clones, 88% of which are singletons. Sequenced sample: peripheral blood. Receptors originate from a woman aged 60-75 years with acute or convalescent COVID-19. Both conserved end residues are part of each CDR3. Each record gives: V gene, clone size, D gene, J gene, CDR3 protein, CDR3 DNA. D genes are given only for firm matches. Clone size is stated in some rows and not others, as once, few, many or a class when expanded.

v_gene: TRBV6-5
abundance: -
d_gene: -
j_gene: TRBJ1-1
CDR3aa: CASSYSTGPNTEAFF
CDR3nt: TGTGCCAGCAGTTACTCGACAGGACCGAACACTGAAGCTTTCTTT

v_gene: TRBV2
abundance: -
d_gene: -
j_gene: TRBJ2-5
CDR3aa: CASNLEYQETQYF
CDR3nt: TGTGCCAGCAATTTAGAGTACCAAGAGACCCAGTACTTC

v_gene: TRBV5-8
abundance: -
d_gene: -
j_gene: TRBJ2-2
CDR3aa: CASSLLGGNTGELFF
CDR3nt: TGTGCCAGCAGCTTGTTGGGAGGGAACACCGGGGAGCTGTTTTTT

v_gene: TRBV7-3
abundance: -
d_gene: TRBD2
j_gene: TRBJ2-5
CDR3aa: CASSLTGLARETQYF
CDR3nt: TGTGCCAGCAGCTTAACGGGACTAGCGCGGGAGACCCAGTACTTC

v_gene: TRBV30
abundance: -
d_gene: -
j_gene: TRBJ1-1
CDR3aa: CATSGNTEAFF
CDR3nt: TGTGCTACATCTGGGAACACTGAAGCTTTCTTT

v_gene: TRBV18
abundance: -
d_gene: -
j_gene: TRBJ2-7
CDR3aa: CASSPSDRTTYEQYF
CDR3nt: TGTGCCAGCTCACCTTCCGACAGGACGACCTACGAGCAGTACTTC

v_gene: TRBV7-2
abundance: -
d_gene: TRBD2
j_gene: TRBJ2-1
CDR3aa: CASSTSGGASYNEQFF
CDR3nt: TGTGCCAGCAGCACTAGCGGGGGGGCCTCCTACAATGAGCAGTTCTTC

v_gene: TRBV11-2
abundance: -
d_gene: -
j_gene: TRBJ2-1
CDR3aa: CASSLEAYAYNEQFF
CDR3nt: TGTGCCAGCAGCTTAGAAGCGTACGCCTACAATGAGCAGTTCTTC

v_gene: TRBV16
abundance: -
d_gene: TRBD1
j_gene: TRBJ1-1
CDR3aa: CASSQEGTGMFEAFF
CDR3nt: TGTGCCAGCAGCCAAGAGGGGACAGGAATGTTTGAAGCTTTCTTT

v_gene: TRBV12-3/TRBV12-4
abundance: -
d_gene: -
j_gene: TRBJ1-5
CDR3aa: CASSPGGPPQHF
CDR3nt: TGTGCCAGCAGCCCGGGGGGGCCGCCCCAGCATTTT

v_gene: TRBV25-1
abundance: -
d_gene: -
j_gene: TRBJ1-1
CDR3aa: CASSDTGVGGRVAEAFF
CDR3nt: TGTGCCAGCAGTGATACCGGGGTTGGGGGGAGGGTCGCTGAAGCTTTCTTT

v_gene: TRBV30
abundance: -
d_gene: TRBD1
j_gene: TRBJ2-7
CDR3aa: CAWRGWTGGHEQYF
CDR3nt: TGTGCCTGGAGGGGATGGACAGGGGGCCACGAGCAGTACTTC

v_gene: TRBV10-1
abundance: few
d_gene: TRBD2
j_gene: TRBJ2-2
CDR3aa: CASSPPTSGNTGELFF
CDR3nt: TGCGCCAGCAGCCCTCCCACTAGCGGGAACACCGGGGAGCTGTTTTTT

v_gene: TRBV19
abundance: -
d_gene: -
j_gene: TRBJ1-4
CDR3aa: CASSALGATNEKLFF
CDR3nt: TGTGCCAGTAGTGCCCTGGGCGCAACTAATGAAAAACTGTTTTTT

v_gene: TRBV4-1
abundance: once
d_gene: -
j_gene: TRBJ2-3
CDR3aa: CASSQEGRADTQYF
CDR3nt: TGCGCCAGCAGCCAAGAGGGCAGAGCAGATACGCAGTATTTT

v_gene: TRBV27
abundance: -
d_gene: -
j_gene: TRBJ2-3
CDR3aa: CASHGQHTDTQYF
CDR3nt: TGTGCCAGCCATGGACAGCACACAGATACGCAGTATTTT

v_gene: TRBV4-3
abundance: once
d_gene: TRBD1
j_gene: TRBJ2-7
CDR3aa: CASSQHSTGTGLYEQYF
CDR3nt: TGCGCCAGCAGCCAACATTCAACCGGGACAGGCCTCTACGAGCAGTACTTC

v_gene: TRBV19
abundance: -
d_gene: TRBD1
j_gene: TRBJ2-1
CDR3aa: CASSPNSGTGGSNEQFF
CDR3nt: TGTGCCAGTTCCCCCAATTCCGGGACAGGGGGATCCAATGAGCAGTTCTTC

v_gene: TRBV6-5
abundance: -
d_gene: -
j_gene: TRBJ2-7
CDR3aa: CASSSGQPYEQYF
CDR3nt: TGTGCCAGCAGTTCGGGACAACCCTACGAGCAGTACTTC

v_gene: TRBV12-3/TRBV12-4
abundance: once
d_gene: -
j_gene: TRBJ1-1
CDR3aa: CASSAGIGTEAFF
CDR3nt: TGTGCCAGCAGCGCAGGGATAGGCACTGAAGCTTTCTTT

v_gene: TRBV28
abundance: -
d_gene: TRBD2
j_gene: TRBJ2-2
CDR3aa: CASRAGALPGELFF
CDR3nt: TGTGCCAGCAGAGCGGGGGCCTTACCCGGGGAGCTGTTTTTT

v_gene: TRBV28
abundance: -
d_gene: -
j_gene: TRBJ1-6
CDR3aa: CASSLPQDSYNSPLHF
CDR3nt: TGTGCCAGCAGCCTCCCACAGGACTCCTATAATTCACCCCTCCACTTT

v_gene: TRBV19
abundance: -
d_gene: -
j_gene: TRBJ2-3
CDR3aa: CATDDRFTDTQYF
CDR3nt: TGTGCCACCGATGACAGGTTCACAGATACGCAGTATTTT

v_gene: TRBV5-4
abundance: -
d_gene: TRBD1
j_gene: TRBJ2-5
CDR3aa: CASSVGRGQAQETQYF
CDR3nt: TGTGCCAGCAGCGTAGGTCGGGGACAGGCCCAAGAGACCCAGTACTTC

v_gene: TRBV7-9
abundance: -
d_gene: -
j_gene: TRBJ1-5
CDR3aa: CASSSGISGQPQHF
CDR3nt: TGTGCCAGCAGTTCCGGGATTTCGGGTCAGCCCCAGCATTTT

v_gene: TRBV28
abundance: -
d_gene: -
j_gene: TRBJ1-5
CDR3aa: CASGENNQPQHF
CDR3nt: TGTGCCAGTGGGGAGAATAATCAGCCCCAGCATTTT

v_gene: TRBV12-3/TRBV12-4
abundance: -
d_gene: -
j_gene: TRBJ1-2
CDR3aa: CASSITNYGYTF
CDR3nt: TGTGCCAGCAGTATAACTAACTATGGCTACACCTTC

v_gene: TRBV6-6
abundance: -
d_gene: -
j_gene: TRBJ2-5
CDR3aa: CASSYSARQETQYF
CDR3nt: TGTGCCAGCAGTTACTCGGCCAGGCAAGAGACCCAGTACTTC

v_gene: TRBV27
abundance: -
d_gene: -
j_gene: TRBJ1-2
CDR3aa: CASSLSRTATYGYTF
CDR3nt: TGTGCCAGCAGTTTATCCCGGACAGCCACCTATGGCTACACCTTC

v_gene: TRBV12-3/TRBV12-4
abundance: -
d_gene: -
j_gene: TRBJ1-5
CDR3aa: CASSSFVRQPQHF
CDR3nt: TGTGCCAGCAGTTCATTTGTTCGGCAGCCCCAGCATTTT

v_gene: TRBV21-1
abundance: -
d_gene: -
j_gene: TRBJ2-7
CDR3aa: CASSTSRNYEQYF
CDR3nt: TGTGCCAGCAGCACATCGAGAAACTACGAGCAGTACTTC

v_gene: TRBV4-1
abundance: -
d_gene: -
j_gene: TRBJ1-1
CDR3aa: CASSLFGSGGTEAFF
CDR3nt: TGCGCCAGCAGCCTCTTTGGGTCCGGGGGCACTGAAGCTTTCTTT

v_gene: TRBV19
abundance: -
d_gene: -
j_gene: TRBJ1-2
CDR3aa: CASSSGLIYGYTF
CDR3nt: TGTGCCAGTTCTTCAGGGTTAATCTATGGCTACACCTTC